This T cell receptor beta chain was identified during a study of T cell repertoires in cytomegalovirus infection. Overall study: CMV infection and matching HLA type were both indicated by public TCR beta signatures. Whole-study results and caveats: HLA-C-restricted CMV-specific TCR beta clonotypes were dominant in the ex vivo response. Public TCR beta family frequency separated CMV-and-HLA carriers, including in an independent cohort.

One entry per CDR3 protein, called by TCRdb with MiXCR from the reads. The sample has 250,000 or so distinct CDR3 sequences, 17% seen once. Ten or more counts support this clonotype. Antigen specificity is unknown. The V end lost 3 bases, the J end lost 1 base, and 15 bases lay between the germline ends. This CDR3 spans 16 amino acids. The clonotype comes from a human donor in good health (CMV status not recorded). Some clones in this sample may be carry-over from other donors' samples. This chain connects TRBV12-3 or TRBV12-4 to TRBJ1-1; D ambiguous. The sample consisted of CD8+ T cells from PBMCs. CDR3 in amino acids: CASSFGGGVSNTEAFF. As DNA, the CDR3 is TGTGCCAGCAGTTTTGGTGGTGGGGTGTCGAACACTGAAGCTTTCTTT.